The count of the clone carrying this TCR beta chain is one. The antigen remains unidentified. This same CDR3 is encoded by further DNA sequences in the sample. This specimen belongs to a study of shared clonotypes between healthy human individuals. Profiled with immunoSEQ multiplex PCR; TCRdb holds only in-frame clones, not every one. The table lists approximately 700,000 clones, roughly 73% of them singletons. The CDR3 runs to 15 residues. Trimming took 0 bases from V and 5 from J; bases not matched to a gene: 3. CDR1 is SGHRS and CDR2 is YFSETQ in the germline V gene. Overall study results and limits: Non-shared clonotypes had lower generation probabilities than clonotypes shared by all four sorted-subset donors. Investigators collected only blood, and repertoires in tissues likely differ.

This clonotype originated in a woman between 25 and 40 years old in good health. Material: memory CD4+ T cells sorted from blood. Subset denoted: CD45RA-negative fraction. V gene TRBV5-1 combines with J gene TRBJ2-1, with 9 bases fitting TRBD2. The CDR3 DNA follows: TGCGCCAGCAGCTTGGGACTAGCGGACAACAATGAGCAGTTCTTC. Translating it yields CASSLGLADNNEQFF. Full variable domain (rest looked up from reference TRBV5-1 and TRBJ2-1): KAGVTQTPRYLIKTRGQQVTLSCSPISGHRSVSWYQQTPGQGLQFLFEYFSETQRNKGNFPGRFSGRQFSNSRSEMNVSTLELGDSALYLCASSLGLADNNEQFFGPGTRLTVL.